These 6 T cell receptor beta chains originate from one sample sequenced in a study of CD8 T cells in ankylosing spondylitis (dated by TCRdb to 2015 to 2018). The library came from 5' RACE. The sequencer was an Illumina HiSeq 2500. TCRdb applied fastp at Q25 and MiXCR to the public reads, then kept only in-frame beta chains. Every distinct CDR3 protein forms one entry, paired with its most common genes and DNA. The sample records 350,000 or so distinct CDR3 sequences, 14% to 15% of which are singletons. The ten largest clonotypes hold around 0.99% of the sample. Material for sequencing was blood, either unsorted or a sorted T cell fraction (not recorded which). These receptors came from a male donor with ankylosing spondylitis or in good health (not recorded which).

This clonotype was found a few times. The rearrangement links TRBV20-1 to TRBJ1-5; perhaps TRBD1 as D (6 bases). This CDR3 has 14 amino acids. The ends were cut back, 5 bases at V and 3 bases at J, with 14 bases in the middle. Per germline, CDR1 DFQATT and CDR2 SNEGSKA (reference sequence). The CDR3 here is CSAQRGGYNQPQHF. The CDR3 bases are TGCAGTGCTCAAAGGGGGGGCTACAATCAGCCCCAGCATTTT.

The CDR3 sequence: CASIRGLETGELFF. The CDR3 region has the DNA TGTGCCAGCATCCGGGGACTAGAGACCGGGGAGCTGTTTTTT. The rearrangement uses TRBV7-9 and TRBJ2-2; 8 bases line up with TRBD2. The CDR3 is 14 amino acids. Germline V gene sequence: CDR1 SEHNR, CDR2 FQNEAQ (reference sequence). V was clipped by 7 bases and J by 5 bases; unmatched bases: 6.

The rearrangement links TRBV7-8 to TRBJ2-7; D may be TRBD1 (6 bases). From germline, CDR1 is SGHVS and CDR2 FQNEAQ. The CDR3 contains 17 residues. V dropped 2 bases and J dropped 2 bases, with 19 bases sitting between them. In nucleotides, the CDR3 is TGTGCCAGCAGCTTAATCACGGGGCAGGGGACCCCCTACGAGCAGTACTTC. It is translated as CASSLITGQGTPYEQYF.

This clonotype was seen more than once but under ten times. The chain has TRBV12-3 or TRBV12-4 and TRBJ1-1; D is perhaps TRBD1 (6 bases). The CDR3 consists of 15 residues. The ends were cut back, 3 bases at V and 3 bases at J, with 14 bases in the middle. The CDR3, as DNA: TGTGCCAGCAGTTTTGGGAACAGGGAACACACTGAAGCTTTCTTT. Protein: CASSFGNREHTEAFF.

This clonotype has just one count. The chain has TRBV5-1 and TRBJ1-5; D unclear. The V end was cut by 0 bases, the J end by 5 bases, with 12 bases between. CDR1 is SGHRS and CDR2 is YFSETQ in the germline V gene. The CDR3 sequence is 15 residues long. CDR3 in amino acids: CASSLGAESYQPQHF. The CDR3 DNA reads TGCGCCAGCAGCTTGGGGGCAGAAAGCTATCAGCCCCAGCATTTT.

The J gene is TRBJ2-2, the V gene TRBV15, with D hard to call. Germline V gene lookup returns CDR1 LNHNV and CDR2 YYDKDF (reference sequence). The V end lost 7 bases, the J end lost 4 bases, and 4 bases lay between the germline ends. The CDR3 consists of 11 residues. The CDR3 DNA sequence: TGTGCCACCAAGGGCACCGGGGAGCTGTTTTTT. Translating gives CATKGTGELFF.